Following are 13 T cell receptor beta chains from one sample sequenced in a study of blood T cell repertoires in COVID-19. The protocol was immunoSEQ multiplex PCR, while the TCRdb copy is restricted to in-frame clones and leaves out a portion. Of about 360,000 clones in the sample, approximately 86% were seen once. Sequenced material: peripheral blood. These receptors were taken from a woman aged 55-69 years with COVID-19, enrolled during active disease.

The chain has TRBV7-9 and TRBJ2-3; weak D call: TRBD1 (5 bases). CDR1 and CDR2 from the germline V gene are SEHNR and FQNEAQ (reference sequence). Trimming left V 5 bases short and J 1 base short, with 16 bases between. The CDR3 extends over 16 amino acids. The CDR3 DNA sequence: TGTGCCAGCAGCCAGCCTCGTCAGGGTGGCACAGATACGCAGTATTTT. Residues: CASSQPRQGGTDTQYF. The entire variable domain, with the rest obtained from reference TRBV7-9 and TRBJ2-3, is as follows: DTGVSQNPRHKITKRGQNVTFRCDPISEHNRLYWYRQTLGQGPEFLTYFQNEAQLEKSRLLSDRFSAERPKGSFSTLEIQRTEQGDSAMYLCASSQPRQGGTDTQYFGPGTRLTVL.

This clone was detected only once. The chain combines TRBV19 with TRBJ1-3, with D possibly TRBD1 on 6 matching bases. CDR3 size: 15 residues. V was cut by 6 bases and J by 0 bases, with 12 bases left in between. Germline-derived CDR1 and CDR2 are LNHDA and SQIVND (reference sequence). CDR3: CASSYRALSGNTIYF. For the CDR3, the DNA is TGTGCCAGTAGCTACAGGGCCCTCTCTGGAAACACCATATATTTT.

The rearrangement links TRBV4-1 to TRBJ1-1, with 7 bases that match TRBD1. This CDR3 is 14 amino acids long. The junction had 2 bases not matched to a gene; V was cut back by 3 bases and J by 1 base. The V gene's germline CDR1 is MGHRA and CDR2 YSYEKL. CDR3 sequence reads: CASSQRQGNTEAFF. The CDR3 DNA sequence: TGCGCCAGCAGCCAGAGACAGGGGAACACTGAAGCTTTCTTT.

This chain connects TRBV30 to TRBJ1-5; D might be TRBD1 (6 bases). Trimming cost V 3 bases and J 3 bases, with 12 bases left between them. The CDR3 spans 14 residues. Germline-derived CDR1 and CDR2 are GTSNPN and SVGIG (reference sequence). The chain's CDR3 is CAWSVDSNNQPQHF. For the CDR3, the DNA is TGTGCCTGGAGCGTGGACAGCAACAATCAGCCCCAGCATTTT.

The rearrangement joins TRBV4-2 to TRBJ1-1; no reliable D call. The CDR3 totals 14 residues. V was clipped by 0 bases and J by 0 bases, with 5 bases between them. Germline V lookup: CDR1 LGHNA, CDR2 YNFKEQ. CDR3 region: CASSQDPLNTEAFF. CDR3 sequence (DNA): TGTGCCAGCAGCCAAGACCCTCTGAACACTGAAGCTTTCTTT.

This sequence joins TRBV3-1 (or the pseudogene TRBV3-2) and TRBJ1-1; 7 bases map to TRBD1. CDR3 size: 16 residues. The junction had 14 bases not matched to a gene; V was cut back by 3 bases and J by 7 bases. Germline V gives CDR1 LGHDT, CDR2 YNNKEL (reference sequence). CDR3 protein: CASSHAWTGRSFEAFF. CDR3 DNA: TGTGCCAGCAGCCACGCCTGGACAGGCCGAAGTTTTGAAGCTTTCTTT.

V is TRBV4-3 and J is TRBJ1-3; D unclear. Trimming cost V 0 bases and J 0 bases, with 9 bases left between them. This CDR3 has 16 amino acids. Germline assignment: CDR1 LGHNA and CDR2 YSLEER. CDR3 residues: CASSQDRGNSGNTIYF. The CDR3 bases are TGCGCCAGCAGCCAAGATCGGGGAAACTCTGGAAACACCATATATTTT.

The rearrangement uses TRBV28 and TRBJ2-7; TRBD1 matches 7 bases. V was pared by 1 base and J by 7 bases, with 1 base of the junction left unmatched. Germline V gene lookup returns CDR1 MDHEN and CDR2 SYDVKM. This CDR3 region has 12 residues. The CDR3: CASSLSDREQYF. DNA for the CDR3: TGTGCCAGCAGTTTATCGGACAGGGAGCAGTACTTC.

This clone was seen a handful of times. The gene calls are TRBV24-1 and TRBJ1-2; no definite D call. V lost 1 base and J 5 bases, leaving 10 bases between the germline ends. Germline values: CDR1 KGHDR, CDR2 SFDVKD. This CDR3 region has 14 residues. This CDR3 is CATSDFRRGYGYTF. The CDR3 nucleotides read TGTGCCACCAGTGATTTCAGACGGGGATATGGCTACACCTTC.

The chain links TRBV5-1 to TRBJ1-3; 9 bases agree with TRBD1. V lost 3 bases, J lost 2 bases, and 3 bases stayed unmatched. Per the germline V gene, CDR1 is SGHRS and CDR2 is YFSETQ. The CDR3 has 15 amino acids. CDR3 sequence reads: CASSSGTGTGNTIYF. In nucleotides, the CDR3 is TGCGCCAGCAGCTCCGGGACAGGGACTGGAAACACCATATATTTT.

The chain uses TRBV7-3 and TRBJ2-1; weak D call: TRBD2 (6 bases). The CDR3 loop spans 16 amino acids. Trimming shortened V by 2 bases and J by 0 bases, and 11 bases separated the two germline ends. Per germline, CDR1 SGHTA and CDR2 FQGTGA. CDR3 sequence (DNA): TGTGCCAGCAGCTTATTGGGGGGTAGCTCCTACAATGAGCAGTTCTTC. As protein: CASSLLGGSSYNEQFF.

V usage is TRBV2 and J usage is TRBJ2-7; 8 bases align to TRBD2. The ends lost 6 bases at V and 7 bases at J; junction bases unmatched: 8. The V gene's germline CDR1 is SNHLY and CDR2 FYNNEI. The CDR3 spans 13 residues. This CDR3 reads CASSLTSEWEQYF. The CDR3, as DNA: TGTGCCAGCAGCCTGACTAGCGAATGGGAGCAGTACTTC.

The gene calls are TRBV6-5 and TRBJ1-5, with TRBD1 identical over 9 bases. With 6 bases clipped from V and 2 bases from J, the junction kept 5 bases outside the gene matches. The CDR3 has 15 residues. In germline, CDR1 is MNHEY, CDR2 SVGAGI. The CDR3: CASRRTGDGNQPQHF. The CDR3 DNA sequence: TGTGCCAGCAGACGGACAGGGGATGGCAATCAGCCCCAGCATTTT.